This T cell receptor beta chain is from a study of graft-versus-host responses after intestinal transplantation. Study conclusions and caveats: Early after transplant, HvG declines were associated with peak levels of circulating GvH clones.

To note about this clone: The antigen is undetermined.

Libraries were prepared by immunoSEQ multiplex PCR; TCRdb keeps only in-frame clonotypes and omits some of them. This sample has approximately 97,000 clones, with 90% to 95% found just once. Germline V gene lookup returns CDR1 SGHDN and CDR2 FVKESK. V lost 6 bases to trimming and J lost 3 bases, with 9 bases between them. CDR3 length: 14 amino acids. The chain links TRBV14 to TRBJ1-6; the D is unclear. This specimen consisted of unstimulated CD4+ T cells sorted from spleen or lymph node cells, obtained before transplant. The receptor's source is a human donor who was the organ donor for an intestinal transplant. The DNA of the CDR3 is TGTGCCAGCAGGGAGGCTGTCTATAATTCACCCCTCCACTTT. Protein: CASREAVYNSPLHF.